The 6 T cell receptor beta chains in this list originate from one sample, sequenced in a study of cytomegalovirus exposure and HLA in healthy donors. Primers: 60 Vbeta forward and 13 Jbeta reverse. Assay: immunoSEQ multiplex PCR; the TCRdb copy retains only in-frame clones and omits some. The data hold roughly 100,000 clones, with more than 65% observed a single time. The sequenced material came from PBMCs. The receptors come from a man aged 25-45 years in good health and CMV-seronegative.

The chain couples TRBV6-4 to TRBJ2-1; D might be TRBD1 (5 bases). Trimming removed 0 bases from V and 9 bases from J, with 9 bases in between. Germline V gene sequence: CDR1 MRHNA, CDR2 SNTAGT. CDR3 length equals 13 residues. The CDR3 spells CASSDSIRGEQFF. Here the CDR3 DNA reads TGTGCCAGCAGTGACTCGATAAGGGGTGAGCAGTTCTTC.

The chain couples TRBV13 to TRBJ1-4; the match to TRBD1 covers 7 bases. V gave up 3 bases and J gave up 8 bases; unmatched junction bases: 6. In germline, CDR1 is PRHDT, CDR2 FYEKMQ (reference sequence). The CDR3 totals 14 residues. Here the CDR3 reads CASSLGQRGEKLFF. The CDR3 nucleotides are TGTGCCAGCAGCTTGGGACAGAGAGGGGAAAAACTGTTTTTT.

The chain is built from TRBV5-1 and TRBJ1-5, with 8 nucleotides matching TRBD1. CDR3 size: 18 residues. Unmatched junction bases numbered 18, after V lost 0 bases and J lost 10 bases. From germline, CDR1 is SGHRS and CDR2 YFSETQ. The CDR3 region is CASSLAPGQGRDQPPQHF. CDR3 coding DNA: TGCGCCAGCAGCTTGGCCCCCGGACAGGGAAGAGATCAGCCCCCCCAGCATTTT. Using reference TRBV5-1 and TRBJ1-5 for the parts outside the CDR3, the full variable domain is KAGVTQTPRYLIKTRGQQVTLSCSPISGHRSVSWYQQTPGQGLQFLFEYFSETQRNKGNFPGRFSGRQFSNSRSEMNVSTLELGDSALYLCASSLAPGQGRDQPPQHFGDGTRLSIL.

This chain joins TRBV7-2 and TRBJ2-7, with 8 bases aligning to TRBD1. The CDR3 extends over 15 amino acids. Germline V gene lookup returns CDR1 SGHTA and CDR2 FQGNSA. V was pared by 1 base and J by 0 bases, with 2 bases of the junction left unmatched. CDR3 in DNA: TGTGCCAGCAGCTTAGGGACAGGGAGCTCCTACGAGCAGTACTTC. The encoded protein is CASSLGTGSSYEQYF.

On this clone: One junction end disagrees with the germline gene, perhaps due to a read error. The V and J genes are TRBV6-5 and TRBJ2-1, with 7 bases aligning to TRBD2. The CDR3 is 13 residues long. Germline loops: CDR1 MNHEY, CDR2 SVGAGI. The CDR3 is CASRPPGLQEQLF. CDR3 coding DNA: TGTGCCAGCAGGCCGCCGGGACTACAAGAGCAGCTCTTC.

The chain has TRBV7-8 and TRBJ1-1, with D perhaps matching TRBD1 (5 bases). CDR3 size: 15 residues. V lost 1 base and J 2 bases, leaving 11 bases between the germline ends. Germline V gives CDR1 SGHVS, CDR2 FQNEAQ. CDR3: CASSLEGVTNTEAFF. CDR3 DNA sequence: TGTGCCAGCAGCTTAGAAGGGGTCACCAACACTGAAGCTTTCTTT.